A selection of T cell receptor beta chains follows, all from one sample in a study of blood T cell repertoires in COVID-19. Only in-frame clones appear in the TCRdb table, and some are missing; sequencing was by immunoSEQ multiplex PCR. The sample consists of fewer than 150,000 clones, over 70% of them appearing once. The sequenced sample consisted of peripheral blood. These receptor sequences come from a man at least 80 years old with acute or convalescent COVID-19. CDR3s include the opening cysteine and the closing phenylalanine or tryptophan. The order of the fields is clone size, V gene, CDR3 length, J gene, D gene, CDR3 protein, CDR3 DNA. D genes are given only for firm matches. Where a row states a size, it is once, few, many or the class of an expanded clone; other rows omit it.

clone_size: once; v_call: TRBV5-1; cdr3_length: 18; j_call: TRBJ1-3; d_call: TRBD1; cdr3_aa: CASATGDRPNFSGNTIYF; cdr3_nt: TGCGCCAGCGCTACAGGGGATCGCCCCAATTTCTCTGGAAACACCATATATTTT
clone_size: NA; v_call: TRBV4-1; cdr3_length: 15; j_call: TRBJ2-7; d_call: NA; cdr3_aa: CASSQYNGGSYEQYF; cdr3_nt: TGCGCCAGCAGCCAATATAACGGGGGCTCCTACGAGCAGTACTTC
clone_size: NA; v_call: TRBV7-9; cdr3_length: 13; j_call: TRBJ1-2; d_call: TRBD1; cdr3_aa: CASRGDRNYGYTF; cdr3_nt: TGTGCCAGCAGGGGGGACAGGAACTATGGCTACACCTTC
clone_size: NA; v_call: TRBV6-5; cdr3_length: 12; j_call: TRBJ1-2; d_call: NA; cdr3_aa: CASTRVGYGYTF; cdr3_nt: TGTGCCAGTACCAGGGTGGGCTATGGCTACACCTTC
clone_size: many; v_call: TRBV18; cdr3_length: 14; j_call: TRBJ2-7; d_call: TRBD2; cdr3_aa: CASSPSGGAHEQYF; cdr3_nt: TGTGCCAGCTCACCAAGCGGGGGGGCCCACGAGCAGTACTTC
clone_size: NA; v_call: TRBV5-5; cdr3_length: 16; j_call: TRBJ2-5; d_call: TRBD1; cdr3_aa: CASSFTGTGVAETQYF; cdr3_nt: TGTGCCAGCAGCTTCACCGGGACAGGGGTCGCGGAGACCCAGTACTTC
clone_size: once; v_call: TRBV11-2; cdr3_length: 14; j_call: TRBJ1-6; d_call: NA; cdr3_aa: CASSLDGVSSPLHF; cdr3_nt: TGTGCCAGCAGCTTAGACGGGGTCAGTTCACCCCTCCACTTT
clone_size: NA; v_call: TRBV6-5; cdr3_length: 14; j_call: TRBJ1-1; d_call: NA; cdr3_aa: CASSYTPGDTEAFF; cdr3_nt: TGTGCCAGCAGTTACACACCGGGGGATACTGAAGCTTTCTTT
clone_size: NA; v_call: TRBV2; cdr3_length: 14; j_call: TRBJ1-2; d_call: TRBD1; cdr3_aa: CASSETGGSYGYTF; cdr3_nt: TGTGCCAGCAGTGAAACAGGGGGCAGCTATGGCTACACCTTC
clone_size: NA; v_call: TRBV6-5; cdr3_length: 13; j_call: TRBJ1-1; d_call: NA; cdr3_aa: CASRRQVNTEAFF; cdr3_nt: TGTGCCAGCAGAAGACAAGTAAACACTGAAGCTTTCTTT
clone_size: NA; v_call: TRBV5-3; cdr3_length: 16; j_call: TRBJ1-5; d_call: TRBD1; cdr3_aa: CARSLEDRGSNQPQHF; cdr3_nt: TGTGCCAGAAGCTTGGAAGACAGGGGTAGCAATCAGCCCCAGCATTTT
clone_size: NA; v_call: TRBV14; cdr3_length: 15; j_call: TRBJ2-3; d_call: NA; cdr3_aa: CASSRDTASTDTQYF; cdr3_nt: TGTGCCAGCAGCCGGGACACAGCTAGCACAGATACGCAGTATTTT
clone_size: NA; v_call: TRBV10-3; cdr3_length: 11; j_call: TRBJ1-2; d_call: TRBD1; cdr3_aa: CAISQGAGYTF; cdr3_nt: TGTGCCATCAGCCAGGGGGCTGGCTACACCTTC
clone_size: NA; v_call: TRBV19; cdr3_length: 14; j_call: TRBJ2-7; d_call: NA; cdr3_aa: CASNPLTGELEQYF; cdr3_nt: TGTGCCAGTAACCCACTGACAGGCGAATTGGAGCAGTACTTC
clone_size: NA; v_call: TRBV11-2; cdr3_length: 15; j_call: TRBJ2-3; d_call: NA; cdr3_aa: CASSNEGLSTDTQYF; cdr3_nt: TGTGCCAGCAGTAATGAGGGTCTTAGCACAGATACGCAGTATTTT
clone_size: NA; v_call: TRBV19; cdr3_length: 12; j_call: TRBJ1-4; d_call: NA; cdr3_aa: CASSIGNEKLFF; cdr3_nt: TGTGCCAGTAGTATCGGTAATGAAAAACTGTTTTTT
clone_size: NA; v_call: TRBV5-5; cdr3_length: 14; j_call: TRBJ1-2; d_call: NA; cdr3_aa: CASSSLGSNYGYTF; cdr3_nt: TGTGCCAGCAGCTCCTTGGGGAGCAACTATGGCTACACCTTC
clone_size: NA; v_call: TRBV4-1; cdr3_length: 15; j_call: TRBJ2-1; d_call: NA; cdr3_aa: CASSQGNSPYNEQFF; cdr3_nt: TGCGCCAGCAGCCAAGGTAACAGCCCCTACAATGAGCAGTTCTTC
clone_size: NA; v_call: TRBV5-1; cdr3_length: 13; j_call: TRBJ1-2; d_call: NA; cdr3_aa: CASSSTGSGGYTF; cdr3_nt: TGCGCCAGCAGCTCCACAGGTTCAGGTGGCTACACCTTC
clone_size: NA; v_call: TRBV9; cdr3_length: 14; j_call: TRBJ2-2; d_call: NA; cdr3_aa: CASSVGASTGELFF; cdr3_nt: TGTGCCAGCAGCGTAGGAGCGAGCACGGGGGAGCTGTTTTTT
clone_size: NA; v_call: TRBV9; cdr3_length: 15; j_call: TRBJ2-7; d_call: TRBD2; cdr3_aa: CASSVGDGGAFEQYF; cdr3_nt: TGTGCCAGCAGCGTAGGTGACGGGGGGGCCTTCGAGCAGTACTTC
clone_size: NA; v_call: TRBV5-1; cdr3_length: 15; j_call: TRBJ1-3; d_call: TRBD1; cdr3_aa: CASSIGQASGNTIYF; cdr3_nt: TGCGCCAGCAGCATCGGACAGGCCTCTGGAAACACCATATATTTT
clone_size: NA; v_call: TRBV9; cdr3_length: 17; j_call: TRBJ2-3; d_call: TRBD2; cdr3_aa: CASSVAVLAGGQDTQYF; cdr3_nt: TGTGCCAGCAGCGTAGCGGTTCTAGCGGGGGGGCAAGATACGCAGTATTTT
clone_size: NA; v_call: TRBV25-1; cdr3_length: 17; j_call: TRBJ2-3; d_call: TRBD2; cdr3_aa: CASSRWASGGGADTQYF; cdr3_nt: TGTGCCAGCAGTAGATGGGCTAGCGGGGGCGGGGCAGATACGCAGTATTTT
clone_size: NA; v_call: TRBV12-3/TRBV12-4; cdr3_length: 13; j_call: TRBJ2-3; d_call: NA; cdr3_aa: CASSPPSGWEQYF; cdr3_nt: TGTGCCAGCAGCCCTCCCTCAGGGTGGGAGCAGTATTTT
clone_size: NA; v_call: TRBV27; cdr3_length: 16; j_call: TRBJ2-2; d_call: TRBD2; cdr3_aa: CASRTGTSANTGELFF; cdr3_nt: TGTGCCAGCCGAACCGGGACTAGCGCGAACACCGGGGAGCTGTTTTTT
clone_size: NA; v_call: TRBV2; cdr3_length: 12; j_call: TRBJ1-2; d_call: NA; cdr3_aa: CASSEAAYGYTF; cdr3_nt: TGTGCCAGCAGTGAAGCGGCCTATGGCTACACCTTC
clone_size: NA; v_call: TRBV6-6; cdr3_length: 15; j_call: TRBJ1-2; d_call: TRBD1; cdr3_aa: CASSYSEGANYGYTF; cdr3_nt: TGTGCCAGCAGTTACTCAGAGGGGGCGAACTATGGCTACACCTTC
clone_size: NA; v_call: TRBV29-1; cdr3_length: 13; j_call: TRBJ2-5; d_call: NA; cdr3_aa: CSVEDLGAETQYF; cdr3_nt: TGCAGCGTTGAAGACCTGGGGGCAGAGACCCAGTACTTC
clone_size: NA; v_call: TRBV12-3/TRBV12-4; cdr3_length: 12; j_call: TRBJ2-5; d_call: NA; cdr3_aa: CASTTPGKTQYF; cdr3_nt: TGTGCCAGCACCACCCCGGGGAAGACCCAGTACTTC
clone_size: NA; v_call: TRBV27; cdr3_length: 16; j_call: TRBJ2-7; d_call: NA; cdr3_aa: CASSFGGQGGNREQYF; cdr3_nt: TGTGCCAGCAGTTTTGGGGGCCAGGGGGGAAATCGCGAGCAGTACTTC
clone_size: few; v_call: TRBV2; cdr3_length: 14; j_call: TRBJ2-6; d_call: NA; cdr3_aa: CASATEGGANVLTF; cdr3_nt: TGTGCCAGCGCGACAGAAGGTGGGGCCAACGTCCTGACTTTC
clone_size: NA; v_call: TRBV16; cdr3_length: 18; j_call: TRBJ2-1; d_call: TRBD1; cdr3_aa: CASSQSMAGGARYNEQFF; cdr3_nt: TGTGCCAGCAGCCAATCGATGGCAGGGGGCGCGAGGTACAATGAGCAGTTCTTC
clone_size: NA; v_call: TRBV3-1/TRBV3-2; cdr3_length: 12; j_call: TRBJ2-5; d_call: NA; cdr3_aa: CASSQDAKTQYF; cdr3_nt: TGTGCCAGCAGCCAAGATGCGAAGACCCAGTACTTC
clone_size: NA; v_call: TRBV19; cdr3_length: 17; j_call: TRBJ2-2; d_call: NA; cdr3_aa: CASSIPGKGPNTGELFF; cdr3_nt: TGTGCCAGTAGTATTCCAGGGAAGGGGCCAAACACCGGGGAGCTGTTTTTT
clone_size: NA; v_call: TRBV28; cdr3_length: 15; j_call: TRBJ1-4; d_call: NA; cdr3_aa: CASTPRGHSEGKLFF; cdr3_nt: TGTGCCAGCACCCCCCGGGGACATTCCGAGGGAAAACTGTTTTTT
clone_size: few; v_call: TRBV2; cdr3_length: 12; j_call: TRBJ1-6; d_call: TRBD1; cdr3_aa: CASSRDRSPLHF; cdr3_nt: TGTGCCAGCAGTAGGGACAGGTCACCCCTCCACTTT
clone_size: NA; v_call: TRBV6-5; cdr3_length: 15; j_call: TRBJ2-3; d_call: NA; cdr3_aa: CASRRGLNMANTQYF; cdr3_nt: TGTGCCAGCAGAAGGGGCCTCAACATGGCAAATACGCAGTATTTT
clone_size: NA; v_call: TRBV9; cdr3_length: 16; j_call: TRBJ2-1; d_call: NA; cdr3_aa: CASSVDPSGAYNEQFF; cdr3_nt: TGTGCCAGCAGCGTTGACCCGTCCGGGGCCTACAATGAGCAGTTCTTC
clone_size: NA; v_call: TRBV5-6; cdr3_length: 17; j_call: TRBJ2-1; d_call: TRBD1; cdr3_aa: CASSSTTGTGYYNEQFF; cdr3_nt: TGTGCCAGCAGTTCGACCACCGGGACAGGGTACTACAATGAGCAGTTCTTC
clone_size: NA; v_call: TRBV24-1; cdr3_length: 14; j_call: TRBJ2-1; d_call: TRBD2; cdr3_aa: CATSDREGIPEQFF; cdr3_nt: TGTGCCACCAGTGATCGGGAGGGGATACCTGAGCAGTTCTTC
clone_size: few; v_call: TRBV6-5; cdr3_length: 13; j_call: TRBJ1-1; d_call: NA; cdr3_aa: CASSYFRGGEAFF; cdr3_nt: TGTGCCAGCAGTTACTTTAGGGGGGGCGAAGCTTTCTTT
clone_size: few; v_call: TRBV7-2; cdr3_length: 15; j_call: TRBJ2-1; d_call: TRBD1; cdr3_aa: CASSLGGQGYNEQFF; cdr3_nt: TGTGCCAGCAGCTTAGGGGGACAGGGCTACAATGAGCAGTTCTTC
clone_size: NA; v_call: TRBV28; cdr3_length: 14; j_call: TRBJ1-6; d_call: NA; cdr3_aa: CASSPGRFNSPLHF; cdr3_nt: TGTGCCAGCAGTCCGGGAAGGTTTAATTCACCCCTCCACTTT
clone_size: NA; v_call: TRBV5-1; cdr3_length: 15; j_call: TRBJ2-5; d_call: NA; cdr3_aa: CASSSLGQSQETQYF; cdr3_nt: TGCGCCAGCAGCTCGCTCGGACAGTCCCAAGAGACCCAGTACTTC
clone_size: NA; v_call: TRBV6-5; cdr3_length: 12; j_call: TRBJ1-2; d_call: TRBD1; cdr3_aa: CASSRTGDGYTF; cdr3_nt: TGTGCCAGCAGTAGAACAGGGGATGGCTACACCTTC
clone_size: NA; v_call: TRBV5-1; cdr3_length: 15; j_call: TRBJ2-5; d_call: TRBD1; cdr3_aa: CASSLGTGGQETQYF; cdr3_nt: TGCGCCAGCAGCTTGGGGACAGGGGGACAGGAGACCCAGTACTTC
clone_size: few; v_call: TRBV6-5; cdr3_length: 14; j_call: TRBJ2-7; d_call: NA; cdr3_aa: CASRPRASSYEQYF; cdr3_nt: TGTGCCAGCAGACCCAGGGCAAGCTCCTACGAGCAGTACTTC
clone_size: NA; v_call: TRBV30; cdr3_length: 15; j_call: TRBJ1-2; d_call: NA; cdr3_aa: CAWSQGRGGFYGYTF; cdr3_nt: TGTGCCTGGAGTCAAGGGCGGGGAGGGTTCTATGGCTACACCTTC